These T cell receptor beta chains were read from a single sample in a study of cytomegalovirus exposure and HLA in healthy donors. TCRdb's table, derived via immunoSEQ multiplex PCR, lists solely in-frame clones and lacks some. Of around 130,000 clones in the sample, around 65% were seen once. The sequenced sample was PBMCs. Every receptor here comes from a male donor in good health and CMV-seronegative. Each CDR3 is given with its conserved first and last residue. Each record gives: CDR3 DNA, CDR3 protein, V gene, J gene, D gene, clone size. D genes are given only for firm matches. Clone size is stated in some rows and not others, as once, few, many or a class when expanded.

TGCGCCAGCAGCTTGGATTCGGGGAACACCGGGGAGCTGTTTTTT	CASSLDSGNTGELFF	TRBV5-1	TRBJ2-2	-	-
TGTGCCAGCAGTTACTCCTTCAGGCAGCCCCAGCATTTT	CASSYSFRQPQHF	TRBV6-5	TRBJ1-5	-	few
TGTGCCAGCAGCTTCGACAGTACGACCTATGGCTACACCTTC	CASSFDSTTYGYTF	TRBV7-9	TRBJ1-2	-	few
TGTGCCAGCAGTTTGGGACAGGGGGCTATCTACGAGCAGTACTTC	CASSLGQGAIYEQYF	TRBV2	TRBJ2-7	TRBD1	-
TGTGCCATCAGTGACCCTAGCGGGGCGACTAAGGTCGGTGAGCAGTTCTTC	CAISDPSGATKVGEQFF	TRBV10-3	TRBJ2-1	TRBD2	few
TGTGCCAGCAGCTACCGGGACATTTACAATGAGCAGTTCTTC	CASSYRDIYNEQFF	TRBV7-2	TRBJ2-1	-	-
TGCGCCAGCAGCTTGGCAGGGGACAGGGGCCGTGGCTACACCTTC	CASSLAGDRGRGYTF	TRBV5-1	TRBJ1-2	TRBD1	-
TGTGCCAGCAGCCTAACTAGCTCCAGCGCTAGCACAGATACGCAGTATTTT	CASSLTSSSASTDTQYF	TRBV5-4	TRBJ2-3	-	-
TGCGCCAGCAGCCACGGGGGGGGCCGGGGGGCCCAGTCTAGCACAGATACGCAGTATTTT	CASSHGGGRGAQSSTDTQYF	TRBV23-1	TRBJ2-3	TRBD2	-
TGTGCCAGCTCACTCCGATCCTATACAACTAATGAAAAACTGTTTTTT	CASSLRSYTTNEKLFF	TRBV18	TRBJ1-4	-	-
TGTGCCAGCAGCCTCTTCGGGCACGGGGAGGGTGTAAAACTGTTTTTT	CASSLFGHGEGVKLFF	TRBV14	TRBJ1-4	-	-
TGTGCCAGCAGCCACGGGACTAGCGGGGGGGAGGATACGCAGTATTTT	CASSHGTSGGEDTQYF	TRBV9	TRBJ2-3	TRBD2	-
TGTGCCAGCAGCTTAGCGCCAGGGGGGCCCTACGAGCAGTACTTC	CASSLAPGGPYEQYF	TRBV7-8	TRBJ2-7	-	-
TGTGCCAGCAGCCGCGTGGGGAGCCCGGCGGTCCCAGATACGCAGTATTTT	CASSRVGSPAVPDTQYF	TRBV5-8	TRBJ2-3	-	few
TGTGCCAGTAGTGCTCTCCGGGGGGAAGGGAATGAGCAGTTCTTC	CASSALRGEGNEQFF	TRBV19	TRBJ2-1	TRBD2	once
TGTGCCAGCAGCCGAGCCCCAAATTCACCCCTCCACTTT	CASSRAPNSPLHF	TRBV6-5	TRBJ1-6	-	-